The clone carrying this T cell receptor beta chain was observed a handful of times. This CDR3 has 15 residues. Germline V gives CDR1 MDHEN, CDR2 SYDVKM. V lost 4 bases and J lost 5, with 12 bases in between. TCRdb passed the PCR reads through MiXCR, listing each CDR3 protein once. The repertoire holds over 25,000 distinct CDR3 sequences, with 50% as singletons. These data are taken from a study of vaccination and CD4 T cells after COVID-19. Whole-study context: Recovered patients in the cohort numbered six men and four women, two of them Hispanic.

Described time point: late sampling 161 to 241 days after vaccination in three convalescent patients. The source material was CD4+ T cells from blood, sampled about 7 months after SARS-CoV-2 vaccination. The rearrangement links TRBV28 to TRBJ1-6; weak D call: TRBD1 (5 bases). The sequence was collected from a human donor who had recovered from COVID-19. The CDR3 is CASSSPDRDNSPLHF. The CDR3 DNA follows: TGTGCCAGCAGTTCCCCCGACAGAGATAATTCACCCCTCCACTTT.